This T cell receptor (beta chain) was retrieved from a study of blood T cell repertoires in COVID-19. In the study overall: Nucleic acid was either cDNA or gDNA, and it came from T cells, B-cell-depleted T cells, or PBMCs.

Only in-frame clones appear in the TCRdb table, and some are missing; sequencing was by immunoSEQ multiplex PCR. The table has a few hundred thousand clones, 91% seen once. This clone was detected only once. Germline V gene sequence: CDR1 KGHDR, CDR2 SFDVKD. The V gene end was trimmed by 3 bases and the J gene end by 10 bases; junction bases not matched to a gene: 7. This CDR3 contains 14 residues. The sequence came from a human donor in a cohort exposed to, infected with or recovered from COVID-19 (not recorded which). The donor label of this sample is uncertain. The V and J genes are TRBV24-1 and TRBJ1-5; 8 bases align to TRBD1. Sample: PBMCs or T cells enriched from blood (not recorded which). CDR3 DNA sequence: TGTGCCACCAGTGATAACGGCCAGGGGGCCCCCCAGCATTTT. Its translation is CATSDNGQGAPQHF.